These 14 T cell receptor beta chains share one sample of origin, sequenced in a study of patients and donors after allogeneic stem cell transplantation. TCRdb reprocessed the RT-PCR reads via MiXCR and lists one record per CDR3 protein. Of over 400,000 distinct CDR3 sequences listed, 16% were seen once; the top ten hold 7% to 7.5%. Sequencing used blood, either unsorted or a sorted T cell fraction (not recorded which). The receptors were sampled from a human donor who was either an allogeneic HSCT recipient or a stem cell or donor lymphocyte infusion donor (not recorded which). It is not recorded whose cells these are; they may come from a transplant donor.

This clonotype was recorded a few times. The gene calls are TRBV6-6 and TRBJ1-1; no clear D. V was trimmed by 5 bases and J by 0 bases, leaving 4 bases between them. Germline V gives CDR1 MNHNY, CDR2 SVGAGI (reference sequence). The CDR3 length is 12 residues. The CDR3 DNA sequence: TGTGCCAGCAGTCACATGAACACTGAAGCTTTCTTT. This sequence encodes CASSHMNTEAFF.

This clonotype was counted between two and nine times. The chain uses TRBV7-9 and TRBJ2-7; D gene ambiguous. The CDR3 is made up of 14 amino acids. Trimming cost V 2 bases and J 1 base, with 9 bases left between them. In germline, CDR1 is SEHNR, CDR2 FQNEAQ (reference sequence). CDR3 DNA sequence: TGTGCCAGCAGCTTATATCCCAATTCCTACGAGCAGTACTTC. This codes for CASSLYPNSYEQYF.

This clonotype was observed a few times. This chain links TRBV2 with TRBJ1-5; D is possibly TRBD1 (5 bases). The CDR3 sequence is 14 residues long. Trimming stripped 6 bases from V and 1 base from J, with 10 bases between. Germline assignment: CDR1 SNHLY and CDR2 FYNNEI. CDR3 bases: TGTGCCAGCAGGGGACCTGAAAGCAATCAGCCCCAGCATTTT. It translates to CASRGPESNQPQHF.

This clonotype occurred a few times. The rearrangement joins TRBV30 to TRBJ2-7; D uncertain. V lost 0 bases to trimming and J lost 5 bases, with 5 bases between them. CDR1 GTSNPN and CDR2 SVGIG come from the germline V gene (reference sequence). The CDR3 totals 11 residues. The CDR3 here is CAWSVLHEQYF. The CDR3 DNA follows: TGTGCCTGGAGTGTACTGCACGAGCAGTACTTC.

In this sample, this clonotype turned up many times. The chain recombines TRBV4-2 with TRBJ2-5; D is undetermined. This CDR3 is built from 15 residues. The germline V gene has CDR1 LGHNA and CDR2 YNFKEQ. Trimming left V 0 bases short and J 2 bases short, with 10 bases between. CDR3: CASSQEGSLQETQYF. The CDR3 region has the DNA TGTGCCAGCAGCCAAGAGGGGTCTCTACAAGAGACCCAGTACTTC.

This clonotype was found a few times. The chain carries TRBV11-1 and TRBJ2-2; tentatively, D is TRBD1 (6 bases). V was trimmed by 5 bases and J by 0 bases, leaving 19 bases between them. Germline CDR1 reads SGHAT; CDR2 reads FQDESV (reference sequence). The CDR3 loop spans 18 amino acids. CDR3 residues: CASSLKGRGQSNTGELFF. Written as DNA, the CDR3 is TGTGCCAGCAGCCTAAAGGGCAGGGGACAATCGAACACCGGGGAGCTGTTTTTT. The whole variable domain, filled in from reference TRBV11-1 and TRBJ2-2, reads EAEVAQSPRYKITEKSQAVAFWCDPISGHATLYWYRQILGQGPELLVQFQDESVVDDSQLPKDRFSAERLKGVDSTLKIQPAELGDSAMYLCASSLKGRGQSNTGELFFGEGSRLTVL.

By share, this clonotype counts as medium-sized. J is TRBJ1-1 and V is TRBV12-3 or TRBV12-4; 7 bases align to TRBD1. Germline trimming cut 6 bases from V and 4 bases from J; bases unmatched to any gene: 5. CDR3 length: 13 amino acids. The CDR3, as DNA: TGTGCCAGCAGGCGACAGGGCGGCACTGAAGCTTTCTTT. Its protein product is CASRRQGGTEAFF.

This clonotype was counted many times. The chain is built from TRBV20-1 and TRBJ1-6; no clear D gene. This CDR3 is 14 amino acids long. The ends were cut back, 1 base at V and 10 bases at J, with 14 bases in the middle. Germline CDR1 reads DFQATT; CDR2 reads SNEGSKA (reference sequence). The CDR3 DNA follows: TGCAGTGCTAGAGTCCGGTACCAGAGGTCACCCCTCCACTTT. Protein: CSARVRYQRSPLHF.

This clonotype has just a few counts. V usage is TRBV20-1 and J usage is TRBJ2-7, with a weak D call TRBD1 (6 bases). CDR3 length: 15 residues. Germline loops: CDR1 DFQATT, CDR2 SNEGSKA (reference sequence). Trimming shortened V by 6 bases and J by 4 bases, and 22 bases separated the two germline ends. The CDR3 spells CSAAQFRTASYEQYF. CDR3 coding DNA: TGCAGTGCAGCTCAATTCCGGACAGCCTCATACGAGCAGTACTTC.

This clonotype is a singleton in its sample. The chain recombines TRBV6-2 or TRBV6-3 with TRBJ2-5; TRBD2 matches at 10 bases. The CDR3 spans 16 residues. CDR1 MNHEY and CDR2 SVGEGT come from the germline V gene. The V and J ends lost 2 bases and 5 bases, in that order; junction bases with no gene match: 8. The CDR3: CASSYTSGGAGETQYF. As DNA, the CDR3 is TGTGCCAGCAGTTACACGAGCGGGGGGGCCGGTGAGACCCAGTACTTC.

This clonotype was seen only a few times. CDR3 sequence: CSAPRGIFYEQYF. CDR3 DNA: TGCAGTGCCCCGAGGGGGATTTTCTACGAGCAGTACTTC. The chain joins TRBV20-1 to TRBJ2-7; D is possibly TRBD1 (6 bases). CDR1 and CDR2 (germline): DFQATT, SNEGSKA (reference sequence). The CDR3 has 13 amino acids. Trimming shortened V by 6 bases and J by 3 bases, and 15 bases separated the two germline ends.

This clonotype was detected only a few times. The gene calls are TRBV11-2 and TRBJ2-7; 9 bases are shared with TRBD2. Germline V CDR1 and CDR2: SGHAT, FQNNGV. CDR3 size: 14 residues. J gave up 4 bases and V 3 bases, and 4 bases lay outside the gene matches. CDR3 nucleotides: TGTGCCAGCAGCTTCGCGGGAGGGCCATACGAGCAGTACTTC. Translated: CASSFAGGPYEQYF.

This clonotype showed up just a few times. The chain carries TRBV4-2 and TRBJ2-7; weak D call: TRBD1 (6 bases). Germline V gene lookup returns CDR1 LGHNA and CDR2 YNFKEQ. The ends were cut back, 0 bases at V and 2 bases at J, with 8 bases in the middle. This CDR3 comprises 14 residues. The CDR3 DNA sequence: TGTGCCAGCAGCCAAGAGGCAGGGGCCTACGAGCAGTACTTC. It codes for CASSQEAGAYEQYF.

This chain uses TRBV21-1 with TRBJ2-6; TRBD2, as called in the table, went unchecked against the DNA. TRBV21-1 is a pseudogene locus. The CDR3 runs 19 residues. CDR3 in amino acids: CASSKALLAGASGANVLTF. CDR3 sequence (DNA): TGTGCCAGCAGCAAAGCGCTCCTAGCGGGGGCCTCTGGGGCCAACGTCCTGACTTTC.